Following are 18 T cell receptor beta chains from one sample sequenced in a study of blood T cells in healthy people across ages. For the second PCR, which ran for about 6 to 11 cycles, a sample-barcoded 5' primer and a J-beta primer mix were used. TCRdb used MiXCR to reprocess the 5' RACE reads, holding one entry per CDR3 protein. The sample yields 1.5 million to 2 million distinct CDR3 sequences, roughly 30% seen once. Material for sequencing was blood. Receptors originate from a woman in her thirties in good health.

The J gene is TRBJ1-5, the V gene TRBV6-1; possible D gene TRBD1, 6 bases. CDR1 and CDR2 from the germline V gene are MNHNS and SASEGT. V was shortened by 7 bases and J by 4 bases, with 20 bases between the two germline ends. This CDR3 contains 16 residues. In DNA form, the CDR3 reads TGTGCCAGCATCGATCCCGGGGCAGGGGATAATCAGCCCCAGCATTTT. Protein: CASIDPGAGDNQPQHF.

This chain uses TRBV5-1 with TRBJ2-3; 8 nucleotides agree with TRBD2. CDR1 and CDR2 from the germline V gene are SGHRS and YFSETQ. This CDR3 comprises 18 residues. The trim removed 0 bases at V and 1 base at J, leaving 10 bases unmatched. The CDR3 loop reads CASSLADGTGGRTDTQYF. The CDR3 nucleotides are TGCGCCAGCAGCTTGGCTGACGGTACGGGGGGGCGCACAGATACGCAGTATTTT.

The CDR3 nucleotides are TGCGCCAGCAGCTTTACCCCATACAACAGAGACACTGAAGCTTTCTTT. This codes for CASSFTPYNRDTEAFF. V usage is TRBV5-1 and J usage is TRBJ1-1; D is ambiguous. Between the trimmed V and J ends, which lost 2 bases and 3 bases, there was a span of 17 bases. Germline CDR1 SGHRS, CDR2 YFSETQ. The CDR3 spans 16 residues.

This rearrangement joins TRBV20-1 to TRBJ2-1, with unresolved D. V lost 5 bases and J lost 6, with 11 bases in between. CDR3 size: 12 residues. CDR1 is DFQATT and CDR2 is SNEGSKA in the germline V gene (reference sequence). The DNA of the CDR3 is TGCAGTGCTCTCTGGAGATTCAATGAGCAGTTCTTC. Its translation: CSALWRFNEQFF.

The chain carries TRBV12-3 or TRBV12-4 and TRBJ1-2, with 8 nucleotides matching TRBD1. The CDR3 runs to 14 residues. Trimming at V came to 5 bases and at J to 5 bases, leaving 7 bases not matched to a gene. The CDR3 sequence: CASSPGGGPYGYTF. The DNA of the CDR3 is TGTGCCAGCAGTCCAGGGGGCGGACCATATGGCTACACCTTC.

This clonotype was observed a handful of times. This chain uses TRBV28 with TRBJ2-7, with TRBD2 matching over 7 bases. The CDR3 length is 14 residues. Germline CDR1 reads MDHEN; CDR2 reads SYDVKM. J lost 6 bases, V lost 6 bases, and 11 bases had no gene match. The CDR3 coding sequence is TGTGCCAGCAGATGGGGAGGGGAGTGGGTCGAGCAGTACTTC. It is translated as CASRWGGEWVEQYF.

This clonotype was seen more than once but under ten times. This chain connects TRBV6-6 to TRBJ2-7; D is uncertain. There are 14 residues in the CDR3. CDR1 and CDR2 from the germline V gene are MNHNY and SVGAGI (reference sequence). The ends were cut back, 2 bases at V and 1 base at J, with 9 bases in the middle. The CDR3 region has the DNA TGTGCCAGCAGTTACGGGCAGAAATCCTACGAGCAGTACTTC. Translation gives CASSYGQKSYEQYF.

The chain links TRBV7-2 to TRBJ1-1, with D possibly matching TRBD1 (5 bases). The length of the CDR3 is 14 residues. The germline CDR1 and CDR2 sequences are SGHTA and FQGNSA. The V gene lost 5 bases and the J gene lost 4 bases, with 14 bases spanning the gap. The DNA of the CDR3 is TGTGCCAGCAGCGCTACGTATGGGGGCACTGAAGCTTTCTTT. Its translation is CASSATYGGTEAFF.

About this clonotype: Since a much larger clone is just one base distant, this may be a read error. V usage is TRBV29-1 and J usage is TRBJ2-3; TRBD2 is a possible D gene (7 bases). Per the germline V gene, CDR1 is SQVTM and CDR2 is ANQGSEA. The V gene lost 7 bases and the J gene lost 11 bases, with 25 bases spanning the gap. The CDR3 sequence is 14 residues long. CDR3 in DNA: TGCAGCGCCCTTAGGGAGGGGGGGCCGAATAAGCAGTATTTT. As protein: CSALREGGPNKQYF.

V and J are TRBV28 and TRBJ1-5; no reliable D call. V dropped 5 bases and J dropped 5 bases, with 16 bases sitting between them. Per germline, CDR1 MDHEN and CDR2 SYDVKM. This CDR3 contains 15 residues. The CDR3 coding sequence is TGTGCCAGCAGTCTAAGGACCCCTAGGCATCAGCCCCAGCATTTT. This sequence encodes CASSLRTPRHQPQHF.

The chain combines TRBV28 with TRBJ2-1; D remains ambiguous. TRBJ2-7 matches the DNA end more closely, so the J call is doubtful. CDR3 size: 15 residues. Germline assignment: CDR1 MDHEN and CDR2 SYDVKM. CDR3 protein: CASTLSGSSYNEQYF. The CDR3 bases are TGTGCCAGCACCCTAAGTGGGTCCTCCTATAATGAGCAGTACTTC.

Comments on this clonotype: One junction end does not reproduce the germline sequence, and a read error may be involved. CDR3 region: CRATTSGEQFF. Here the CDR3 DNA reads TGCAGGGCTACGACTAGTGGTGAGCAGTTCTTC. This chain links TRBV20-1 with TRBJ2-1, with TRBD2 as a possible D gene (6 bases). CDR1 is DFQATT, CDR2 SNEGSKA, per germline (reference sequence). The CDR3 loop spans 11 amino acids.

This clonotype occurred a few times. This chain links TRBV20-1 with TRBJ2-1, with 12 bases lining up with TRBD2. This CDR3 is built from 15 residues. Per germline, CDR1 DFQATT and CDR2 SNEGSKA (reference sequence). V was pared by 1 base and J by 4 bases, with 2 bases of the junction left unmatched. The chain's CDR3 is CSARGTSGMYNEQFF. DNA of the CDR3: TGCAGTGCTAGAGGGACTAGCGGGATGTACAATGAGCAGTTCTTC.

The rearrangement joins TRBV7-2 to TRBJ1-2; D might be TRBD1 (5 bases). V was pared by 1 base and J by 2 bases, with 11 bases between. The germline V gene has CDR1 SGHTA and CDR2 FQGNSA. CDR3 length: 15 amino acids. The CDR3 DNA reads TGTGCCAGCAGCTTAGGGGGGAGCAGAAACTATGGCTACACCTTC. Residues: CASSLGGSRNYGYTF. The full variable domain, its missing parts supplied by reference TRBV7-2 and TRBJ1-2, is GAGVSQSPSNKVTEKGKDVELRCDPISGHTALYWYRQSLGQGLEFLIYFQGNSAPDKSGLPSDRFSAERTGGSVSTLTIQRTQQEDSAVYLCASSLGGSRNYGYTFGSGTRLTVV.

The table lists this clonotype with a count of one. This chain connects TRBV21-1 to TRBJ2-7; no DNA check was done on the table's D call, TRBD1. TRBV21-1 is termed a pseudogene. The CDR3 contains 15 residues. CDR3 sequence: CASSKESAGANEQYF. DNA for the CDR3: TGTGCCAGCAGCAAAGAGTCGGCAGGGGCTAACGAGCAGTACTTC.

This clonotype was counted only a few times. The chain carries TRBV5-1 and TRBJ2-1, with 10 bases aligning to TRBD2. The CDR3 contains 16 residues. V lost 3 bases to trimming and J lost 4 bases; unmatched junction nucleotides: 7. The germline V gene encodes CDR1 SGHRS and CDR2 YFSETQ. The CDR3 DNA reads TGCGCCAGCAGCTCCCCCCTAGCGGGGGAGTACAATGAGCAGTTCTTC. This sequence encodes CASSSPLAGEYNEQFF.

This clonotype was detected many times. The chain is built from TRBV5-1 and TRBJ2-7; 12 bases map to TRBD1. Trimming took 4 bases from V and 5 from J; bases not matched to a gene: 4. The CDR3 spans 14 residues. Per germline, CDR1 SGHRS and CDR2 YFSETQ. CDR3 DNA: TGCGCCAGCAGCGGGACAGGGGGCTTGGACGAGCAGTACTTC. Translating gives CASSGTGGLDEQYF.

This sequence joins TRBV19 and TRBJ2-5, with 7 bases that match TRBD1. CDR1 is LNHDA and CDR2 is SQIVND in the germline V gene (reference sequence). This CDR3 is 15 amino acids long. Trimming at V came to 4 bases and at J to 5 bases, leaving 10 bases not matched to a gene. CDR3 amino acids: CASSTSGTARETQYF. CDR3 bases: TGTGCCAGTAGTACGTCCGGGACAGCACGCGAGACCCAGTACTTC.